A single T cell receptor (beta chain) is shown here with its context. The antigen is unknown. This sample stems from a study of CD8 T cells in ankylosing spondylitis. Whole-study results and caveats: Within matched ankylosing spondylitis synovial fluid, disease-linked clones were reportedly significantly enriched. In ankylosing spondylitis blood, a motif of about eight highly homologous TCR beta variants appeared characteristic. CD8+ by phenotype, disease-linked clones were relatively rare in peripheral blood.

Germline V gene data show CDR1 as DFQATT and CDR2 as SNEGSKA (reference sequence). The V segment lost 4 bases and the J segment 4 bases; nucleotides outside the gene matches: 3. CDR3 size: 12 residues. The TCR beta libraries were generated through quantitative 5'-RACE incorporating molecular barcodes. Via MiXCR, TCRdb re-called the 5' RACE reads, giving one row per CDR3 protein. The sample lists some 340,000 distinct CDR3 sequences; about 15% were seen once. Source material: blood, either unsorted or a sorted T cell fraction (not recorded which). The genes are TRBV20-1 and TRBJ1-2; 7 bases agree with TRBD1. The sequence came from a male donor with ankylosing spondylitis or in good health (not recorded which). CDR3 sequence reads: CSAIPGGYGYTF. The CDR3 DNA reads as TGCAGTGCTATCCCAGGGGGCTATGGCTACACCTTC.